This TCR beta chain was profiled in a study of vaccination and CD4 T cells after COVID-19. Overall study context: Six males and four females, two of them Hispanic, were enrolled as convalescents. Post-vaccine specimens were obtained a median approximately 70 days after dose two (range 14 to 241).

The assay that was used to sequence DNA from cultured CD4+ T cells was the Oncomine TCR Beta short-read assay. TCRdb re-called the PCR reads through MiXCR, storing one row per CDR3 protein. The sample gives 9,500 to 10,000 distinct CDR3 sequences, over 30% of which show up once; more than 15% is in the top ten. The treatment is: roughly 11-day PBMC culture with coronavirus spike peptide pools or control peptides (ViraFEST assay). Each well received two million PBMCs, cultured with about 9.4 IU/ml IL-2 and 9.5 to 10 ug/ml peptide pools. In regard to this clonotype: The target antigen is unknown.

The clonotype comes from a human donor who had recovered from COVID-19. Sequenced sample: CD4+ T cells from blood, cultured in vitro.

DNA of the CDR3: TGCGCCAGCACCTCAGGGGGCGCAGGGTTTGAGACCCAGTACTTC. This gives the protein CASTSGGAGFETQYF. V is TRBV5-1 and J is TRBJ2-5, with 8 positions matching TRBD1. V lost 6 bases to trimming and J lost 5 bases; unmatched junction nucleotides: 12. The CDR3 sequence is 15 residues long. Germline assignment: CDR1 SGHRS and CDR2 YFSETQ.